This TCR beta chain was documented in a study of a mutant IDH1 vaccine in newly diagnosed glioma. Whole-study context: Vaccines were begun 4-6 weeks after radiotherapy alone, or with temozolomide cycles. Most patients had radiochemotherapy with temozolomide before enrollment; others had one alone.

The CDR3 contains 16 residues. Trimming shortened V by 4 bases and J by 5 bases, and 18 bases separated the two germline ends. Germline values: CDR1 SGDLS, CDR2 YYNGEE. Sequencing was performed with immunoSEQ multiplex PCR; in TCRdb, only in-frame clones are kept and a portion is missing. The data contain roughly 61,000 clones, about four fifths of them singletons. With respect to this clone: Its antigen is as yet unknown.

Stated time point: week 11, during vaccination. Vaccinated patients received 300 ug of mutant IDH1 20-mer peptide per dose, with topical imiquimod. The sequence was obtained from a man aged 50-60 years with glioma. The chain joins TRBV9 to TRBJ2-2; D might be TRBD2 (7 bases). Sequenced here: PBMCs, sampled from a glioma patient whose treatment included an IDH1 peptide vaccine. In nucleotides, the CDR3 is TGTGCCAGCAGCCCCCGGGGGGCTACAGGAACCGGGGAGCTGTTTTTT. It codes for CASSPRGATGTGELFF.